This T cell receptor beta chain was identified in a study of regulatory T cells in long-lasting Graves disease. The CDR3 consists of 15 residues. Researchers made TCR beta libraries by using iRepertoire HTBI primers and running Arm-PCR on CDR3 regions. Each CDR3 protein gets one entry after TCRdb re-called the multiplex PCR reads with MiXCR. Of 550,000 or so distinct CDR3 sequences in the sample, around 13% were seen once. This sample's time point: newly diagnosed GD, antithyroid drugs for less than 3 months. Extracted RNA from PBMCs served as the source of the TCR library. This clonotype has more than one count but fewer than ten. These same records also appear under a second study, on T cells in Graves' hyperthyroidism and ophthalmopathy. Per that study: The authors' 13 V-J model separated ophthalmopathy from stable hyperthyroidism.

This material consisted of peripheral blood mononuclear cells (PBMCs), taken at new diagnosis, from a patient treated with antithyroid drugs. The receptor was isolated from a woman aged 25 to 39 with Graves disease. J is TRBJ2-2 and V is TRBV3-2. TRBV3-2 is given as a pseudogene. CDR3 residues: CASSQDRLYTGELFF. The CDR3 region has the DNA TGTGCCAGCAGCCAAGATAGGCTTTACACCGGGGAGCTGTTTTTT.